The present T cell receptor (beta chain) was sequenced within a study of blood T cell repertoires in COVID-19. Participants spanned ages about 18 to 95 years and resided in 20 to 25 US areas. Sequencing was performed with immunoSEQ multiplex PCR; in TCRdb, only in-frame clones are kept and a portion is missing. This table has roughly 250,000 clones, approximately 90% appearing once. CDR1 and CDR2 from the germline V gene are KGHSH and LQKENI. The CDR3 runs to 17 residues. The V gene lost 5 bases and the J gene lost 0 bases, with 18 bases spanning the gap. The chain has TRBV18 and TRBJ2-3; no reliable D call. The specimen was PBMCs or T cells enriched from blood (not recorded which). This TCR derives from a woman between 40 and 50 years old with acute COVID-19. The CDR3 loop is CASSSLPAAPSTDTQYF. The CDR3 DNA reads TGTGCCAGCTCATCTCTGCCGGCGGCTCCTAGCACAGATACGCAGTATTTT. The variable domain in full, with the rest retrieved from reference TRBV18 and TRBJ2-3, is NAGVMQNPRHLVRRRGQEARLRCSPMKGHSHVYWYRQLPEEGLKFMVYLQKENIIDESGMPKERFSAEFPKEGPSILRIQQVVRGDSAAYFCASSSLPAAPSTDTQYFGPGTRLTVL.